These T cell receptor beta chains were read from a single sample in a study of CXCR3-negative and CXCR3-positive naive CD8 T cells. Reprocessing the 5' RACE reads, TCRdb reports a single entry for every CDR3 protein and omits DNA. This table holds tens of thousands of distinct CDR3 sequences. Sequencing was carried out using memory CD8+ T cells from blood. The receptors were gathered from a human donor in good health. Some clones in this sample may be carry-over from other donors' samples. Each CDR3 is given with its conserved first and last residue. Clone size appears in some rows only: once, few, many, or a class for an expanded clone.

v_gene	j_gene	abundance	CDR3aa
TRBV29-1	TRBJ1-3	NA	CSVGVEPGNTIYF
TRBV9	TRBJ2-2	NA	CASSVDASANTGELFF
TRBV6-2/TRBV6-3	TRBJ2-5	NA	CASSYSRDQYF
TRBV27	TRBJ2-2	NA	CASGNTGELFF
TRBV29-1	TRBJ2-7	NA	CSVGAQFGEQYF
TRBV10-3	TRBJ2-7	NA	CASEDRAYEQYF
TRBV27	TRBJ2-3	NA	CASSPTSGRTGWADTQYF
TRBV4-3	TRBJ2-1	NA	CASSQTPSGAYNEQFF
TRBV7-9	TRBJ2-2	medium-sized	CASSHVSNTGELFF
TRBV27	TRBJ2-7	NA	CASSFTGVGNEQYF
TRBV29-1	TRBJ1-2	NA	CSVERDRELVNYGYTF
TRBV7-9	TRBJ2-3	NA	CASLWGGTDTQYF
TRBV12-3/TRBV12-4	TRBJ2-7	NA	CASSLGAASYEQYF
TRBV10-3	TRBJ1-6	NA	CAIGASDGYNSPLHF
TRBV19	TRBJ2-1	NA	CASNPTLGAYNEQFF
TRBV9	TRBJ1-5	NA	CASSPDLGGQPQHF
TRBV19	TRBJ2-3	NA	CASSIYLGDTQYF
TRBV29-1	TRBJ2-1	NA	CSVKSSGGPYNEQFF
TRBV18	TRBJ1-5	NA	CASSPHRKYSNQPQHF
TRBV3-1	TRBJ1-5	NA	CASSLSTTGGWQPQHF
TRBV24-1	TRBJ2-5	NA	CATSDFPAGRPYQETQYF
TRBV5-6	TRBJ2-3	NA	CASSFNQGALKPDTQYF
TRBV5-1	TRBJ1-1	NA	CASSLVSAGGMNTEAFF
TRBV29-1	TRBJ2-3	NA	CSSSRDRGDPTSADTQYF
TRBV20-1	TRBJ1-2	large	CSARDLGGINYGYTF
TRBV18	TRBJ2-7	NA	CASSPDLLNSYEQYF
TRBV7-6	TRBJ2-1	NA	CASSLNLQRSNEQFF
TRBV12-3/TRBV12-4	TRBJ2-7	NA	CASTPDLIHEQYF
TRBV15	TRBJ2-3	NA	CATAGTGDGGDTQYF
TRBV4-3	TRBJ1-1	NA	CASSHSTENTEAFF
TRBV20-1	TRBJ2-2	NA	CSARVPRDTGELFF
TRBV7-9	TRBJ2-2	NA	CASSFGPSTNTGELFF
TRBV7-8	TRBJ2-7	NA	CASSSATGYEQYF
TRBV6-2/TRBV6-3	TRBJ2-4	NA	CASSSFSRGNIQYF
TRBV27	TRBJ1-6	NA	CASSLAGEVYSPLHF
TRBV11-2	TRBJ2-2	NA	CASSLIGQLNTGELFF
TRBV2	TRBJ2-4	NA	CASSEALRGDKNIQYF
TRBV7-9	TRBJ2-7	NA	CASSTRDRKQYF
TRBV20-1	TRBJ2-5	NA	CSAREGSGEETQYF
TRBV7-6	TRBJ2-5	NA	CASSLARVSGGYQETQYF